The rows below give T cell receptor beta chains drawn from one sample of a study of TIL therapy for anti-PD-1-resistant metastatic lung cancer. The table came from immunoSEQ multiplex PCR; TCRdb's copy has only in-frame clones and leaves some out. Counted here are roughly 92,000 clones, just over 65% occurring once; the ten biggest clones make up around 9.9%. This sample comprised tumor tissue, obtained at baseline. These receptors were collected from a person aged 25-85 years with non-small cell lung cancer. The CDR3 runs from the conserved cysteine through the conserved F or W. Fields, in order: D gene, clone size, J gene, V gene, CDR3 protein, CDR3 DNA. The D gene is left open where the match is weak. Clone size, where shown, is once, few, many, or a class for clones that have expanded.

>NA|few|TRBJ1-2|TRBV4-3
CASSQEGQGYGYTF
TGCGCCAGCAGCCAAGAAGGCCAGGGTTATGGCTACACCTTC
>TRBD2|NA|TRBJ2-1|TRBV29-1
CSAGGLAGAFSYNEQFF
TGCAGCGCTGGGGGGCTAGCGGGGGCCTTCTCCTACAATGAGCAGTTCTTC
>NA|few|TRBJ2-1|TRBV7-9
CASSLALQERINEQFF
TGTGCCAGCAGCTTAGCGCTTCAGGAGAGGATCAATGAGCAGTTCTTC
>NA|NA|TRBJ1-1|TRBV6-2/TRBV6-3
CASSYSSGLEAFF
TGTGCCAGCAGTTACAGTAGCGGTCTTGAAGCTTTCTTT
>TRBD2|once|TRBJ2-3|TRBV7-9
CASSRLAGEYGDTQYF
TGTGCCAGCAGCCGACTAGCGGGAGAGTATGGAGATACGCAGTATTTT
>NA|NA|TRBJ2-4|TRBV7-8
CASSLGPSVAKNIQYF
TGTGCCAGCAGCTTAGGTCCTAGCGTGGCCAAAAACATTCAGTACTTC
>TRBD1|NA|TRBJ1-1|TRBV2
CASSDPTGTGAVEAFF
TGTGCCAGCAGTGACCCAACCGGGACAGGGGCGGTTGAAGCTTTCTTT
>TRBD2|NA|TRBJ2-5|TRBV30
CAWKTGTRGTRETQYF
TGTGCCTGGAAAACCGGGACTAGAGGGACCCGGGAGACCCAGTACTTC
>NA|NA|TRBJ1-2|TRBV7-9
CASSLGQGKWYGYTF
TGTGCCAGCAGCTTAGGCCAGGGCAAATGGTATGGCTACACCTTC
>NA|once|TRBJ1-2|TRBV7-2
CASSSAGGYGYTF
TGTGCCAGCAGCTCAGCCGGGGGTTATGGCTACACCTTC
>TRBD1|once|TRBJ1-6|TRBV6-5
CASSYSGQGAGSPLHF
TGTGCCAGCAGTTACTCGGGACAGGGGGCAGGATCACCCCTCCACTTT
>TRBD1|once|TRBJ1-1|TRBV12-3/TRBV12-4
CASSTRTGEAFF
TGTGCCAGCAGTACCCGGACAGGTGAAGCTTTCTTT
>NA|NA|TRBJ1-2|TRBV27
CASSFRSLGGYTF
TGTGCCAGCAGTTTTCGCAGCCTAGGTGGCTACACCTTC
>TRBD1|NA|TRBJ2-2|TRBV28
CASTPRAGGRSGWAGELFF
TGTGCCAGCACACCCCGGGCAGGGGGTAGAAGTGGTTGGGCCGGGGAGCTGTTTTTT
>TRBD1|few|TRBJ1-5|TRBV9
CASSYGQGDSNQPQHF
TGTGCCAGCAGTTACGGACAGGGGGATAGCAATCAGCCCCAGCATTTT
>TRBD2|NA|TRBJ2-1|TRBV24-1
CATSDQTSGRGFYNEQFF
TGTGCCACCAGTGATCAGACTAGCGGGAGGGGGTTTTACAATGAGCAGTTCTTC
>NA|few|TRBJ2-3|TRBV7-9
CASNSGPDVLTDTQYF
TGTGCCAGCAACTCTGGCCCTGATGTACTTACAGATACGCAGTATTTT
>NA|NA|TRBJ2-7|TRBV21-1
CASSKTAREGVHEQYF
TGTGCCAGCAGCAAAACCGCAAGGGAAGGGGTCCACGAGCAGTACTTC
>TRBD2|NA|TRBJ2-7|TRBV6-6
CASSYGTTVDEQYF
TGTGCCAGCAGTTATGGGACTACCGTTGACGAGCAGTACTTC
>TRBD1|NA|TRBJ2-7|TRBV15
CATRPDRVSGEQYF
TGTGCCACCAGACCGGACAGGGTGTCGGGCGAGCAGTACTTC
>TRBD1|NA|TRBJ1-2|TRBV19
CASSDRTGAGYTF
TGTGCCAGTAGTGATCGGACAGGGGCTGGCTACACCTTC
>NA|NA|TRBJ2-3|TRBV12-3/TRBV12-4
CASRLRQTDTQYF
TGTGCCAGCAGGTTACGACAGACAGATACGCAGTATTTT
>TRBD1|once|TRBJ2-2|TRBV6-5
CASSNTGGRTGELFF
TGTGCCAGCAGTAATACAGGGGGGCGCACCGGGGAGCTGTTTTTT